This T cell receptor (delta chain) was retrieved from a study of gamma-delta T cells after stem cell transplantation (dated by TCRdb to about 2016). This clone was seen more than once but under ten times. Its cognate antigen has yet to be identified. Within one base of it there is no much larger clone, and no base qualities were kept. The method behind the library was RT-PCR. The reads were generated on an Illumina MiSeq. Public reads were reanalyzed in TCRdb with CATT, and rows carrying the same DNA were merged afterwards. The sample table shows over 700 delta-chain clones, and around 6% are seen once. The ten largest clones add up to approximately 60% of the sample. Per the germline V gene, GEAIGNYY is the CDR1 and EKD is the CDR2. The germline V and J ends show losses of 3 bases and 0 bases respectively, and no gene match explains 13 bases of the junction. Including the terminal cysteine and phenylalanine, the CDR3 comprises 18 residues. Just CDR3 DNA is preserved here, 54 bases in frame from base 1.

The TCR comes from a human donor. It is not recorded whose cells these are; they may come from a transplant donor. The specimen sequenced was gamma-delta T cells. The chain joins TRDV2 to TRDJ1, with TRDD3 identical over 9 junction bases. The nucleotide sequence reads as follows: TGTGCCTGTGACTTCCTAACTGGGGGAGACCCCGACACCGATAAACTCATCTTT. Its protein reads: CACDFLTGGDPDTDKLIF.